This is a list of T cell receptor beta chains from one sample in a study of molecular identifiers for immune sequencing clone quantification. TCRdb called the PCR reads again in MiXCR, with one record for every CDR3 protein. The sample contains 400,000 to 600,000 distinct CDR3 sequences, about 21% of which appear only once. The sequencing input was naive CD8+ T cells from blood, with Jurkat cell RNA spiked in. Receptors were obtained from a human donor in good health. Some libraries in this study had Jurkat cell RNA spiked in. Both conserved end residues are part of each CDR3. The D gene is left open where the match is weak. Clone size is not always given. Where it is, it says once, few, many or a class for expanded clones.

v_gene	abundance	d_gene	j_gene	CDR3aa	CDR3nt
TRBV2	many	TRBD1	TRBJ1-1	CASSGTGVVNTEAFF	TGTGCCAGCAGTGGGACAGGGGTGGTGAACACTGAAGCTTTCTTT
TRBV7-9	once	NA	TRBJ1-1	CASSLGGGGTETFF	TGTGCCAGCAGCTTAGGTGGCGGGGGCACTGAAACTTTCTTT
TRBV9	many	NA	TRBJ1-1	CASSPIGAANTEAFF	TGTGCCAGCAGCCCTATTGGGGCGGCCAACACTGAAGCTTTCTTT
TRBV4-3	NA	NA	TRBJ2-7	CASSQVTGSYEQCF	TGCGCCAGCAGCCAAGTTACAGGCTCCTACGAGCAGTGCTTC
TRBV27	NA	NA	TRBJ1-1	CASSLQESTEAFF	TGTGCCAGCAGCCTACAGGAATCCACTGAAGCTTTCTTT
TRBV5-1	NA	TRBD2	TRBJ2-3	CASKLEAGGSPDAQYF	TGCGCCAGCAAATTGGAAGCGGGAGGTTCTCCAGATGCGCAGTATTTT
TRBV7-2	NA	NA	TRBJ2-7	CASSLAGSIYEQYF	TGTGCCAGCAGCTTAGCAGGGTCAATCTACGAGCAGTACTTC
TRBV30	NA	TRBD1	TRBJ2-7	CAWSGQGIPYEQYF	TGTGCCTGGAGTGGACAGGGGATACCCTACGAGCAGTACTTC
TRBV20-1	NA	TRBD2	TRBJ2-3	CSARGREGHKGPDTQYF	TGCAGTGCTAGAGGGCGGGAGGGCCACAAGGGCCCAGATACGCAGTATTTT
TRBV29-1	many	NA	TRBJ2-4	CSVLAKNIQYF	TGCAGCGTCCTAGCCAAAAACATTCAGTACTTC
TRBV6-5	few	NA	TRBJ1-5	CASSYSGQNRQPQHF	TGTGCCAGCAGTTACTCTGGGCAGAACAGACAGCCCCAGCATTTT
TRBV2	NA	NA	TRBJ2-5	CASNWFQETQYF	TGTGCCAGCAATTGGTTCCAAGAGACCCAGTACTTC
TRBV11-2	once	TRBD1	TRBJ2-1	CASSPQGASVSNEQFF	TGTGCCAGCAGCCCACAGGGGGCGTCGGTAAGCAATGAGCAGTTCTTC
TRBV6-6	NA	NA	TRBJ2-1	CATSLYSNEQFF	TGTGCCACCAGCTTATATTCCAATGAGCAGTTCTTC
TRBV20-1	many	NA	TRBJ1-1	CSARVQGPGQAFF	TGCAGTGCTAGAGTGCAAGGCCCGGGCCAAGCTTTCTTT
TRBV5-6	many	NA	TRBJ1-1	CASSYASAGENTEAFF	TGTGCCAGCAGCTATGCGTCGGCAGGGGAGAACACTGAAGCTTTCTTT
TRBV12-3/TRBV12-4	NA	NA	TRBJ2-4	CASSFVQRNIQYF	TGTGCCAGCAGTTTTGTGCAGAGAAACATTCAGTACTTC
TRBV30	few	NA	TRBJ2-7	CAWSDGSSRTYEQYF	TGTGCCTGGAGTGACGGGTCATCAAGAACCTACGAGCAGTACTTC
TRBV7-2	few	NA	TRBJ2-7	CASSYAVGVYEQYF	TGTGCCAGCAGCTACGCCGTGGGGGTCTACGAGCAGTACTTC
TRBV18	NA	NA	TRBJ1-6	CASSPEGPYNSPLHF	TGTGCCAGCTCACCAGAGGGCCCATATAATTCACCCCTCCACTTT
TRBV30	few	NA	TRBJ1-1	CAWSVNSREFQNTEAFF	TGTGCCTGGAGTGTAAATTCGAGGGAATTCCAGAACACTGAAGCTTTCTTT
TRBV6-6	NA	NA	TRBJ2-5	CASSSGGPGTHKETQYF	TGTGCCAGCAGTTCCGGGGGGCCAGGGACCCATAAAGAGACCCAGTACTTC
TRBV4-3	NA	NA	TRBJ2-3	CASSQDRGSTDTQCF	TGCGCCAGCAGCCAAGATCGCGGAAGCACAGATACGCAGTGTTTT
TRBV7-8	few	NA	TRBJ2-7	CASSLVAGMDEQYF	TGTGCCAGCAGCTTAGTAGCCGGGATGGACGAGCAGTACTTC
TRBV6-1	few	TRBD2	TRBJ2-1	CASSASSVAGGLSEQFF	TGTGCCAGCAGTGCCTCTAGCGTAGCGGGGGGACTATCTGAGCAGTTCTTC
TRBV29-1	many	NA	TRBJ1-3	CSARPTVNSGNTIYF	TGCAGCGCTAGGCCGACAGTAAACTCTGGAAACACCATATATTTT
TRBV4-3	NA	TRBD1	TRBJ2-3	CASSQGQGALDTQYF	TGCGCCAGCAGCCAAGGACAGGGGGCGCTTGATACGCAGTATTTT
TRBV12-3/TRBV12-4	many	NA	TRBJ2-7	CASSFGVHSYEQYF	TGTGCCAGCAGTTTTGGGGTGCACTCCTACGAGCAGTACTTC
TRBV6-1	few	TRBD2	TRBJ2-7	CASSEFGLVYEQYF	TGTGCCAGCAGTGAATTTGGACTAGTCTACGAGCAGTACTTC
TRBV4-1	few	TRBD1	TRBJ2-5	CASSPTGQGGETQYF	TGCGCCAGCAGCCCCACGGGACAGGGTGGCGAGACCCAGTACTTC
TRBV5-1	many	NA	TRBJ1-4	CASSLDLSNEKLFF	TGCGCCAGCAGCTTGGATCTCTCTAATGAAAAACTGTTTTTT
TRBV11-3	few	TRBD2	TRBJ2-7	CASSFSGGSEQYF	TGTGCCAGCAGCTTCTCGGGGGGAAGCGAGCAGTACTTC
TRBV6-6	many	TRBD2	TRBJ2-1	CASSYSSGRLYNEQFF	TGTGCCAGCAGTTACTCTAGCGGGAGGCTCTACAATGAGCAGTTCTTC
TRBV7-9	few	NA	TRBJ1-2	CASSLGISDTLWGYTF	TGTGCCAGCAGCTTAGGGATTTCGGACACCCTGTGGGGCTACACCTTC
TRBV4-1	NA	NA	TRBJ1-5	CASSQDSAAGQPQHF	TGCGCCAGCAGCCAAGATAGTGCAGCGGGACAGCCCCAGCATTTT
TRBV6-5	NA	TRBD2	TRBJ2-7	CASSYGLGTYEQYF	TGTGCCAGCAGTTATGGACTAGGGACTTACGAGCAGTACTTC
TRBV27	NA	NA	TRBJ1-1	CASSLSFSMGASEAFF	TGTGCCAGCAGTTTATCCTTTTCGATGGGGGCGTCTGAAGCTTTCTTT
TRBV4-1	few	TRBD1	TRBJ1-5	CASSQVPQGGVGQPQHF	TGCGCCAGCAGCCAAGTTCCCCAGGGGGGGGTAGGGCAGCCCCAGCATTTT
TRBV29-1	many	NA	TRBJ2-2	CSVVLNTGELFF	TGCAGCGTTGTCTTGAACACCGGGGAGCTGTTTTTT
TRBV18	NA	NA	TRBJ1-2	CAGSSERASIGSYGYTF	TGTGCCGGCTCTTCGGAGAGGGCGTCGATAGGTTCTTATGGCTACACCTTC